A single sample gave rise to the 3 T cell receptor beta chains below, sequenced in a study of T-cell memory formation after mild COVID-19. TCRdb reprocessed the 5' RACE reads via MiXCR and lists one record per CDR3 protein. Of 210,000 or so distinct CDR3 sequences listed, about 10% are singletons. The sequencing sample was made of PBMCs or a T cell subset sorted from them (not recorded which). The receptors here all came from a man aged 18 to 30 who had mild COVID-19 (a few samples of this study predate the infection). Cell type and time point are not known.

This clonotype was seen only a few times. The chain joins TRBV7-8 to TRBJ2-7; 7 positions agree with TRBD1. V lost 5 bases, J lost 2 bases, and 12 bases stayed unmatched. This CDR3 spans 16 amino acids. Germline values: CDR1 SGHVS, CDR2 FQNEAQ. DNA for the CDR3: TGTGCCAGCAGCCCAACGGGCGGCAGGGGGACCTACGAGCAGTACTTC. It specifies CASSPTGGRGTYEQYF.

There are many counts of this clonotype. The genes are TRBV18 and TRBJ2-5; tentatively, D is TRBD2 (5 bases). The V end lost 2 bases, the J end lost 5 bases, and 6 bases lay between the germline ends. CDR1 KGHSH and CDR2 LQKENI come from the germline V gene. The CDR3 spans 12 residues. The CDR3 loop is CASSPGSETQYF. The CDR3, as DNA: TGTGCCAGCTCACCAGGGAGCGAGACCCAGTACTTC.

The chain has TRBV7-2 and TRBJ1-1; D is possibly TRBD1 (6 bases). V lost 2 bases, J lost 6 bases, and 13 bases lay in between. The CDR3 contains 14 residues. Germline loops: CDR1 SGHTA, CDR2 FQGNSA. CDR3 sequence (DNA): TGTGCCAGCAGCTTATACAGGGTGGGCGCTGAAGCTTTCTTT. Protein product: CASSLYRVGAEAFF.